The 23 T cell receptor beta chains in this list originate from one sample, sequenced in a study of Ad26.COV2.S vaccination and SARS-CoV-2 variants. Data came from immunoSEQ multiplex PCR; TCRdb stores just in-frame clones and leaves some out. The table has 400,000 to 450,000 clones, around 92% seen once; the top ten hold under 2%. The treatment here: about 20 received Ad26.COV2.S at low or high dose, single or two shots; a few received placebo; per-sample allocation not given. Sampling occurred on day 63 after the first vaccine or placebo injection. This specimen consisted of peripheral blood, obtained in a trial of Ad26.COV2.S vaccine versus placebo. The receptors stem from a person between 18 and 60 years old who received the Ad26.COV2.S COVID-19 vaccine or a placebo.

V is TRBV6-5 and J is TRBJ1-1; D gene ambiguous. Germline V gives CDR1 MNHEY, CDR2 SVGAGI. The CDR3 runs to 14 residues. V lost 8 bases and J lost 1, with 14 bases in between. The CDR3 coding sequence is TGTGCCAGCCACCGTGGGATCGCGAACACTGAAGCTTTCTTT. Its translation: CASHRGIANTEAFF.

V and J are TRBV6-2 or TRBV6-3 and TRBJ2-1; possibly TRBD1 for D (6 bases). The CDR3 extends over 16 amino acids. Germline V gives CDR1 MNHEY, CDR2 SVGEGT. The V gene lost 5 bases and the J gene lost 13 bases, with 27 bases spanning the gap. CDR3 sequence (DNA): TGTGCCAGCAGTGCTCGGGAAACACGGCTCCTACAGGGTCAGTTCTTC. Translated: CASSARETRLLQGQFF.

V and J are TRBV6-5 and TRBJ1-2, with D perhaps matching TRBD1 (6 bases). Germline V gene lookup returns CDR1 MNHEY and CDR2 SVGAGI. This CDR3 has 15 amino acids. V shed 0 bases and J shed 3 bases, with 11 bases lying between them. The CDR3: CASSYSRQGHYGYTF. In DNA, the CDR3 is TGTGCCAGCAGTTACTCGAGGCAGGGGCACTATGGCTACACCTTC.

The chain recombines TRBV7-8 with TRBJ1-2; TRBD1 matches at 9 bases. Trimming at V came to 5 bases and at J to 4 bases, leaving 11 bases not matched to a gene. Germline lookup yields CDR1 SGHVS and CDR2 FQNEAQ. The CDR3 consists of 16 residues. CDR3 amino acids: CASSPPAGTGIYGYTF. DNA for the CDR3: TGTGCCAGCAGCCCCCCTGCCGGGACAGGGATCTATGGCTACACCTTC.

In nucleotides, the CDR3 is TGTGCCTGGAGGTACCGACTTGAGCAGTACTTC. Its translation is CAWRYRLEQYF. V gene TRBV30 combines with J gene TRBJ2-7; D not resolved. Germline-derived CDR1 and CDR2 are GTSNPN and SVGIG (reference sequence). Trimming removed 3 bases at V and 7 bases at J, with 10 bases between. The CDR3 has 11 residues.

V usage is TRBV7-2 and J usage is TRBJ1-3; D is possibly TRBD1 (5 bases). This CDR3 region has 14 residues. Trimming took 0 bases from V and 4 from J, leaving 7 bases between them. Germline lookup yields CDR1 SGHTA and CDR2 FQGNSA. CDR3 sequence: CASSLAGGGNTIYF. The DNA of the CDR3 is TGTGCCAGCAGCTTAGCTGGGGGAGGAAACACCATATATTTT.

The rearrangement uses TRBV5-1 and TRBJ2-5; D perhaps matches TRBD2 (6 bases). The germline gives CDR1 SGHRS, CDR2 YFSETQ. CDR3 length: 15 amino acids. V was pared by 1 base and J by 1 base, with 11 bases between. CDR3 in DNA: TGCGCCAGCAGCTTGACGGGGGAGGCCCAAGAGACCCAGTACTTC. It is translated as CASSLTGEAQETQYF.

This clone was counted a single time. The chain combines TRBV3-1 (or the pseudogene TRBV3-2) with TRBJ2-2; D gene uncertain. Germline-derived CDR1 and CDR2 are LGHDT and YNNKEL (reference sequence). The CDR3 sequence is 14 residues long. Trimming left V 1 base short and J 1 base short, with 4 bases between. The DNA of the CDR3 is TGTGCCAGCAGCCAAGGGGGGAACACCGGGGAGCTGTTTTTT. It translates to CASSQGGNTGELFF.

The V and J genes are TRBV19 and TRBJ2-7; D call uncertain. With 8 bases removed from V and 3 bases from J, the gap between germline ends came to 5 bases. Germline lookup yields CDR1 LNHDA and CDR2 SQIVND (reference sequence). This CDR3 region has 10 residues. Here the CDR3 DNA reads TGTGCCAGTTGCCGCTACGAGCAGTACTTC. Translation: CASCRYEQYF.

This chain links TRBV19 with TRBJ2-5, with TRBD2 matching 8 bases. The V segment lost 10 bases and the J segment 4 bases; nucleotides outside the gene matches: 8. The CDR3 runs to 13 residues. Per the germline V gene, CDR1 is LNHDA and CDR2 is SQIVND (reference sequence). The CDR3: CATRGGLLETQYF. The DNA for the CDR3 is TGTGCCACCCGGGGGGGCCTGTTAGAGACCCAGTACTTC.

CDR3 amino acids: CASSSGQGPNEKLFF. The CDR3 nucleotides read TGTGCCAGCAGCTCAGGACAGGGTCCTAATGAAAAACTGTTTTTT. V usage is TRBV5-8 and J usage is TRBJ1-4; 8 bases line up with TRBD1. Unmatched junction bases numbered 4, after V lost 3 bases and J lost 3 bases. Per germline, CDR1 SGHTS and CDR2 YDEGEE. This CDR3 contains 15 residues.

The chain has TRBV6-5 and TRBJ2-7, with D perhaps TRBD1 (5 bases). V shed 6 bases and J shed 0 bases, with 12 bases lying between them. Germline CDR1 MNHEY, CDR2 SVGAGI. The CDR3 contains 14 residues. Here the CDR3 DNA reads TGTGCCAGCAGCCCAGGACATAGCTCCTACGAGCAGTACTTC. Protein: CASSPGHSSYEQYF.

This clone was seen repeatedly, ten times or more. The rearrangement links TRBV5-1 to TRBJ1-6; the match to TRBD1 covers 7 bases. Germline lookup yields CDR1 SGHRS and CDR2 YFSETQ. The CDR3 is made up of 15 amino acids. The trim removed 1 base at V and 7 bases at J, leaving 5 bases unmatched. Here the CDR3 reads CASSLPGQSNSPLHF. CDR3 DNA: TGCGCCAGCAGCTTGCCGGGACAGAGCAATTCACCCCTCCACTTT.

The chain combines TRBV7-2 with TRBJ1-5; D not resolved. The CDR3 is 15 residues long. CDR1 is SGHTA and CDR2 is FQGNSA in the germline V gene. V gave up 1 base and J gave up 1 base, with 8 bases separating them. CDR3 nucleotide sequence: TGTGCCAGCAGCTTAGGGGCTTGGAGCAATCAGCCCCAGCATTTT. This codes for CASSLGAWSNQPQHF.

The J gene is TRBJ2-2, the V gene TRBV9, with 12 nucleotides matching TRBD2. The germline CDR1 and CDR2 sequences are SGDLS and YYNGEE. J lost 6 bases, V lost 0 bases, and 6 bases had no gene match. CDR3 length: 17 residues. CDR3 sequence (DNA): TGTGCCAGCAGCGTAGCTAGCGGGGGGGCTTTTGCCGGGGAGCTGTTTTTT. Its protein product is CASSVASGGAFAGELFF.

This chain joins TRBV5-6 and TRBJ2-7; D unresolved. The V gene lost 0 bases and the J gene lost 4 bases, with 11 bases spanning the gap. The CDR3 loop spans 14 amino acids. Germline loops: CDR1 SGHDT, CDR2 YYEEEE. The CDR3 protein is CASSLGPGGYEQYF. DNA of the CDR3: TGTGCCAGCAGCTTGGGGCCGGGCGGATACGAGCAGTACTTC.

The CDR3 is CASRVGYNEQFF. CDR3 in DNA: TGTGCCAGTAGAGTCGGATACAATGAGCAGTTCTTC. This chain links TRBV19 with TRBJ2-1; D gene uncertain. V lost 6 bases and J 4 bases, leaving 7 bases between the germline ends. This CDR3 comprises 12 residues. Germline V gene lookup returns CDR1 LNHDA and CDR2 SQIVND (reference sequence).

V and J are TRBV24-1 and TRBJ2-5; TRBD1 matches at 7 bases. J lost 5 bases, V lost 3 bases, and 11 bases had no gene match. Germline CDR1 KGHDR, CDR2 SFDVKD. The CDR3 runs 16 residues. CDR3 sequence (DNA): TGTGCCACCAGTGATCCCCCGACAGGGAGAGGCGAGACCCAGTACTTC. It is translated as CATSDPPTGRGETQYF.

The V and J genes are TRBV5-1 and TRBJ2-2, with a possible D match to TRBD1 (6 bases). Germline lookup yields CDR1 SGHRS and CDR2 YFSETQ. The CDR3 contains 17 residues. Deletions cut 0 bases from V and 4 bases from J, with 16 bases between. This CDR3 is CASSLVGNRVLTGELFF. The CDR3, as DNA: TGCGCCAGCAGCTTGGTGGGGAACAGGGTGCTCACCGGGGAGCTGTTTTTT. Using reference TRBV5-1 and TRBJ2-2 for the parts outside the CDR3, the full variable domain is KAGVTQTPRYLIKTRGQQVTLSCSPISGHRSVSWYQQTPGQGLQFLFEYFSETQRNKGNFPGRFSGRQFSNSRSEMNVSTLELGDSALYLCASSLVGNRVLTGELFFGEGSRLTVL.

The rearrangement links TRBV2 to TRBJ1-2, with no clear D. This CDR3 region has 15 residues. CDR1 is SNHLY, CDR2 FYNNEI, per germline. V dropped 6 bases and J dropped 3 bases, with 17 bases sitting between them. The DNA for the CDR3 is TGTGCCAGCAGGCCCGAGACTAGTAAGGACTATGGCTACACCTTC. Amino acids: CASRPETSKDYGYTF.

V and J are TRBV7-9 and TRBJ1-6; tentative D call: TRBD1 (5 bases). The V end was cut by 1 base, the J end by 14 bases, with 15 bases between. This CDR3 is 14 amino acids long. Germline loops: CDR1 SEHNR, CDR2 FQNEAQ (reference sequence). CDR3 sequence: CASSLVAGQASLHF. The CDR3 coding sequence is TGTGCCAGCAGCTTAGTGGCAGGGCAGGCTTCCCTCCACTTT.

With respect to this clone: At the DNA level, this CDR3 is encoded by other sequences in the same sample as well. The CDR3 spells CASSPGVNTEAFF. CDR3 bases: TGTGCCAGCTCACCGGGAGTGAACACTGAAGCTTTCTTT. This rearrangement joins TRBV18 to TRBJ1-1; no clear D gene. The CDR3 has 13 amino acids. Trimming cost V 3 bases and J 0 bases, with 5 bases left between them. Per the germline V gene, CDR1 is KGHSH and CDR2 is LQKENI. Full variable domain (rest looked up from reference TRBV18 and TRBJ1-1): NAGVMQNPRHLVRRRGQEARLRCSPMKGHSHVYWYRQLPEEGLKFMVYLQKENIIDESGMPKERFSAEFPKEGPSILRIQQVVRGDSAAYFCASSPGVNTEAFFGQGTRLTVV.

The V call is TRBV2, the J call TRBJ2-4; D possibly corresponds to TRBD1 (5 bases). The V end was cut by 4 bases, the J end by 0 bases, with 7 bases between. The CDR3 loop spans 14 amino acids. Germline loops: CDR1 SNHLY, CDR2 FYNNEI. The DNA of the CDR3 is TGTGCCAGCAGTGTTCAGGGAGCCAAAAACATTCAGTACTTC. Protein product: CASSVQGAKNIQYF.